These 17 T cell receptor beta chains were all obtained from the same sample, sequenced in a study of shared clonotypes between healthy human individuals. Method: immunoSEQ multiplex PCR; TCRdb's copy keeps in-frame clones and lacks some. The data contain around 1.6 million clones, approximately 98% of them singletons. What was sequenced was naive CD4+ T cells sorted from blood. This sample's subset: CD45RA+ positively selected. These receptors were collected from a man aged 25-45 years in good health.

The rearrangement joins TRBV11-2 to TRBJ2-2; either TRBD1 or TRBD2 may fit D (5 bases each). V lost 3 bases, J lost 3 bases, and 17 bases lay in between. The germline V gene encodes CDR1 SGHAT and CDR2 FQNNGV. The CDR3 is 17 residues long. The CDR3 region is CASSLLPGARYTGELFF. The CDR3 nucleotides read TGTGCCAGCAGCTTGCTTCCCGGGGCCCGATACACCGGGGAGCTGTTTTTT.

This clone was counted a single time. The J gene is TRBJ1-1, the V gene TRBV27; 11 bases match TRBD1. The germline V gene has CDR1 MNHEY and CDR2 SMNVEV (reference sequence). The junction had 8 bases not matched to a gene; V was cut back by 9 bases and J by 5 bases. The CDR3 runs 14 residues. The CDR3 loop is CASSGTGGWTEAFF. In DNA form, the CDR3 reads TGTGCCAGTTCCGGGACAGGGGGTTGGACTGAAGCTTTCTTT.

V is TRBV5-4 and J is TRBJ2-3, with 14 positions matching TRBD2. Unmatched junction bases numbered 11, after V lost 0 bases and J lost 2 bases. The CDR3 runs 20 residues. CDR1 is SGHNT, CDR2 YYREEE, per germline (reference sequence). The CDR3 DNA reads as TGTGCCAGCAGCTTGGGACTAGCGGGAGGGCTTAGCAAGTTCACAGATACGCAGTATTTT. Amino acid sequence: CASSLGLAGGLSKFTDTQYF.

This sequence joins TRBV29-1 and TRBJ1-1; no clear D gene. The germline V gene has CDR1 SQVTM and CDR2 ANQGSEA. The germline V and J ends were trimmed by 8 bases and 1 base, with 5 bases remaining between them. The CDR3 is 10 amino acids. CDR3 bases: TGCAGCTCGGAGAACACTGAAGCTTTCTTT. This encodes CSSENTEAFF.

The CDR3 DNA follows: TGCGCCAGCAGCCCCGAAACTAGCGGCTACGAGCAGTACTTC. Translated: CASSPETSGYEQYF. The V gene is TRBV5-1, the J gene TRBJ2-7; 8 bases fit TRBD2. Trimming cost V 4 bases and J 3 bases; bases outside gene matches: 6. This CDR3 contains 14 residues. The V gene's germline CDR1 is SGHRS and CDR2 YFSETQ.

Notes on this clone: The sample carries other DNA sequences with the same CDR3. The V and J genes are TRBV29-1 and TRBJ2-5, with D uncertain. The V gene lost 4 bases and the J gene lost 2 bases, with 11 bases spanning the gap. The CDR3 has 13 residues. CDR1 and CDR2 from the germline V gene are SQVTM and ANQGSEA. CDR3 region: CSVVGRLQETQYF. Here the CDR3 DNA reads TGCAGCGTTGTCGGGCGTCTACAAGAGACCCAGTACTTC.

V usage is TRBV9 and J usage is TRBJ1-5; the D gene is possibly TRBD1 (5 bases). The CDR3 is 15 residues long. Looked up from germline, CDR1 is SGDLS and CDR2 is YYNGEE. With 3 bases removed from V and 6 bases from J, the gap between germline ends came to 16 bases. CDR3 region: CASSAGLAPSQPQHF. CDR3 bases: TGTGCCAGCAGCGCGGGACTTGCGCCAAGTCAGCCCCAGCATTTT.

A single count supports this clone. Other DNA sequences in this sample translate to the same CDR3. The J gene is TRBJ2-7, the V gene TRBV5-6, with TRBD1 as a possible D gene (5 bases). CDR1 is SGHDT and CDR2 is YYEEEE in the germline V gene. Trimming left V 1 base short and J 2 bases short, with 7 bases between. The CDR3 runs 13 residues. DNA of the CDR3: TGTGCCAGCAGCTTGAGGGGAACCTACGAGCAGTACTTC. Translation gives CASSLRGTYEQYF.

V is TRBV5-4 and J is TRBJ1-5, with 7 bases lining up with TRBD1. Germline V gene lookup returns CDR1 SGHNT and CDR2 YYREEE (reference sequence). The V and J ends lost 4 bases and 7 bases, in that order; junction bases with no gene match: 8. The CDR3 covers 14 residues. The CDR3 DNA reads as TGTGCCAGCAGCGTAGACAGGGTTGGACAGCCCCAGCATTTT. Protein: CASSVDRVGQPQHF.

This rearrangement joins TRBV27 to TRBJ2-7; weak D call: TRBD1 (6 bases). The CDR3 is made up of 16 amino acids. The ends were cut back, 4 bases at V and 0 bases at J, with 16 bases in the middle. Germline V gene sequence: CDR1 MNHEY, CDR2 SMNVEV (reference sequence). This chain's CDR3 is CASSSFRGFSSYEQYF. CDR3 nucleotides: TGTGCCAGCAGTTCCTTCAGGGGCTTCAGCTCCTACGAGCAGTACTTC.

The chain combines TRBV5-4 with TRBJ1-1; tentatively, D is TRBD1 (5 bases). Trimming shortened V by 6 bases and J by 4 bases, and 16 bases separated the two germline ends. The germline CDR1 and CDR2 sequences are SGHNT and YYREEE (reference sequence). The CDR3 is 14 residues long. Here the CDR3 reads CASMRGRRITEAFF. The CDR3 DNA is TGTGCCAGCATGCGGGGCAGAAGAATCACTGAAGCTTTCTTT.

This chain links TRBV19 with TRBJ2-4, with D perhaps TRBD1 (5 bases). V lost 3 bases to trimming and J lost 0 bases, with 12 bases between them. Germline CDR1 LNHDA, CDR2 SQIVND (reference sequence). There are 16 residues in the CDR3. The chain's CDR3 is CASSIGFRVAKNIQYF. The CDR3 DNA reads TGTGCCAGTAGTATTGGATTCAGGGTAGCCAAAAACATTCAGTACTTC. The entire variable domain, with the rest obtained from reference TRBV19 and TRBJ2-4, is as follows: DGGITQSPKYLFRKEGQNVTLSCEQNLNHDAMYWYRQDPGQGLRLIYYSQIVNDFQKGDIAEGYSVSREKKESFPLTVTSAQKNPTAFYLCASSIGFRVAKNIQYFGAGTRLSVL.

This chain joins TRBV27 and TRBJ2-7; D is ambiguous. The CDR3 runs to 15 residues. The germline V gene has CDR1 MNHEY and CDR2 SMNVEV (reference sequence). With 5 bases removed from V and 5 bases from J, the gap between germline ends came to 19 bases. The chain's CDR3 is CASSPRTGTRHEQYF. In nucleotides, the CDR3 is TGTGCCAGCAGTCCCCGTACGGGCACGCGACACGAGCAGTACTTC.

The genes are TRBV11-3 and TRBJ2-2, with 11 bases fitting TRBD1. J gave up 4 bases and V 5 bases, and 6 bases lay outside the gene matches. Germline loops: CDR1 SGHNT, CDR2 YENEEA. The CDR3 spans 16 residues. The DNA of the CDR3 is TGTGCCAGCAGCCCCGGAGGGACAGGGGGCACCGGGGAGCTGTTTTTT. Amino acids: CASSPGGTGGTGELFF.

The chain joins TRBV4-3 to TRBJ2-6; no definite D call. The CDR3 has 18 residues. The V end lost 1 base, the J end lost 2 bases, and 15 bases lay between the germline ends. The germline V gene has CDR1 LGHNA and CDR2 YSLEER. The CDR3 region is CASSQGAQLRTGANVLTF. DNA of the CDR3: TGCGCCAGCAGCCAAGGAGCACAGTTAAGGACTGGGGCCAACGTCCTGACTTTC.

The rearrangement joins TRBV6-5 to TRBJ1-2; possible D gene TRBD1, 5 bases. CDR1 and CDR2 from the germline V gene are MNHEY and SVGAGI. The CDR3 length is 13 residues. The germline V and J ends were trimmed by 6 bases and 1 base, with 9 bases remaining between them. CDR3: CASSPQDNYGYTF. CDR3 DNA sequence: TGTGCCAGCAGCCCACAGGATAACTATGGCTACACCTTC.

CDR3 DNA: TGTGCCAGCTCACCGATACAGCCACAGCCGTATGGCTACACCTTC. Translated: CASSPIQPQPYGYTF. V and J are TRBV18 and TRBJ1-2; D unclear. Looked up from germline, CDR1 is KGHSH and CDR2 is LQKENI. The V and J ends lost 3 bases and 5 bases respectively, with 16 bases between them. The CDR3 length is 15 residues.